The following is a T cell receptor beta chain sequence with its context. No antigen is known for it. Sequence at one end of the junction differs from germline and may be a read error. PCR amplification relied on 60 Vbeta primers (plus 13 Jbeta primers). The assay was immunoSEQ multiplex PCR, and TCRdb's table has in-frame clones only and misses some. The profile shows 140,000 to 150,000 clones, roughly 70% of them singletons. Nominally healthy donors provided the samples, though records likely missed some immune exposures. The data were taken from a study of cytomegalovirus exposure and HLA in healthy donors. Study-wide results and limits: Highly shared sequence variants in one cluster were likely a sequencing artifact. Apart from CMV serostatus, no immune exposure information was available. Upon later analysis, TCR association rates were observed to vary by HLA locus, being highest for DRB1 and lowest for HLA-C.

CDR1 MDHEN and CDR2 SYDVKM come from the germline V gene. The CDR3 runs to 16 residues. What was sequenced was PBMCs. V is TRBV28 and J is TRBJ2-6, with D perhaps TRBD1 (6 bases). This TCR was recovered from a man aged 25 to 40 in good health and CMV-seronegative. The DNA for the CDR3 is TGTGCCAGCGGGGACGGACAGAGCTCTGGGGCCAACGGCCTGACTTTC. It is translated as CASGDGQSSGANGLTF.